This T cell receptor beta chain was sequenced for a study of cytomegalovirus exposure and HLA in healthy donors. The overall study: Most genotyped donors, 81% of about 430, had Caucasian-associated genetic ancestry.

General study points: Under in vitro conditions, three CMV-associated chains were confirmed as specific for CMV antigens.

As regards this clone: Antigen unknown.

Vbeta (60) and Jbeta (13) primers were used in the PCR. TCRdb keeps only in-frame clones here, not all; method: immunoSEQ multiplex PCR. The table lists around 160,000 clones, 80% to 90% of them singletons, with about 9.3% in the top ten. The clonotype comes from a man younger than 30 in good health and CMV-seropositive. Input material: PBMCs.

CDR3 DNA: TGCGCCAGCAGCTTTCTAGCGGGGGAGAACTACGAGCAGTACTTC. Translating it yields CASSFLAGENYEQYF. V usage is TRBV5-1 and J usage is TRBJ2-7, with 10 nucleotides matching TRBD2. Germline V lookup: CDR1 SGHRS, CDR2 YFSETQ. V lost 2 bases, J lost 3 bases, and 5 bases stayed unmatched. CDR3 length: 15 residues.